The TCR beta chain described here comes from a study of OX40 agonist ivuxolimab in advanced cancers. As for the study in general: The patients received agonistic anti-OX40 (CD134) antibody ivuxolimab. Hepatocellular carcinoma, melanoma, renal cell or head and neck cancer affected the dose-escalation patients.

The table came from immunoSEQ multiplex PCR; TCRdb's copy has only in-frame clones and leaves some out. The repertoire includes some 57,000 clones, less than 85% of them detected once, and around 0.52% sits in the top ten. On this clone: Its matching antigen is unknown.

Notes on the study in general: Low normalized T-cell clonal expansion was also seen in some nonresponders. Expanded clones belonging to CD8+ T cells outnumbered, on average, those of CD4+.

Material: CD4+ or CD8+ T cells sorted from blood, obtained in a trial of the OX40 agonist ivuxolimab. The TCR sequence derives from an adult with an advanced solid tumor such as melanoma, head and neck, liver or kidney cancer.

The chain's CDR3 is CASSVGVAVNEKLFF. The CDR3, as DNA: TGTGCCAGCAGCGTAGGGGTAGCGGTTAATGAAAAACTGTTTTTT. The genes are TRBV9 and TRBJ1-4; D is unclear. The CDR3 has 15 amino acids. Trimming removed 0 bases at V and 4 bases at J, with 10 bases between. The germline gives CDR1 SGDLS, CDR2 YYNGEE.